This TCR beta chain was documented in a study of T cells after yellow fever vaccination. Notes on the study in general: When the response was secondary, it was weaker but reached its peak faster, day 5 versus 15. Re-detected after boosting: most primary clones, 96% of CD4 and under 90% of CD8.

Note on this clonotype: What it recognizes is unknown.

Researchers made TCR cDNA using 5'RACE template switching, and this step added a universal primer site and UMIs. One entry per CDR3 protein, called by TCRdb with MiXCR from the 5' RACE reads. The table shows under 150,000 distinct CDR3 sequences, with around 15% occurring only once. Germline CDR1 reads LGHNA; CDR2 reads YSLEER. The CDR3 extends over 15 amino acids. V was cut by 2 bases and J by 1 base, with 8 bases left in between. The specimen comprised CD8+ T cells sorted from PBMCs, sampled 5 days after the yellow fever booster vaccination. This clonotype originated in a man between 18 and 29 years old who received the YFV17D yellow fever vaccine. The rearrangement joins TRBV4-3 to TRBJ2-2, with D perhaps TRBD1 (6 bases). This CDR3 is CASSQSRGNTGELFF. CDR3 nucleotide sequence: TGCGCCAGCAGCCAATCCAGGGGGAACACCGGGGAGCTGTTTTTT.